This TCR beta chain was recorded in a study of low-dose radiotherapy and immunotherapy resistance in tumors. Study-level background: Patients took 300 mg oral aspirin daily for four cycles from cycle 1 day 1.

Covering alpha and beta chains, TRAV- and TRBV-specific primers were used for the first-strand cDNA. TCR amplification ran approximately 22 PCR cycles using constant-region and V-primer adapter primers. TCRdb independently ran MiXCR on the reads; one entry per CDR3 protein. The sample has 50,000 or so distinct CDR3 sequences; about 25% are singletons. As to time point: after trial treatment. As to treatment: LDRT plus nivolumab, ipilimumab, low-dose cyclophosphamide and aspirin (RACIN trial). Every donor's regimen consisted of nivolumab, ipilimumab, aspirin, low-dose cyclophosphamide and low-dose radiotherapy. Germline values: CDR1 DFQATT, CDR2 SNEGSKA (reference sequence). The CDR3 is made up of 12 amino acids. Trimming stripped 3 bases from V and 1 base from J, with 5 bases between. This clonotype was counted many times.

The chain employs TRBV20-1 and TRBJ2-3; possible D gene TRBD1, 5 bases. The sample was PBMCs, taken after low-dose radiotherapy plus immunotherapy. This sequence was found in a male donor with prostate cancer. The CDR3 reads CSARTGTDTQYF. The CDR3 region has the DNA TGCAGTGCTAGGACAGGCACAGATACGCAGTATTTT.